These 26 T cell receptor beta chains were all obtained from the same sample, sequenced in a study of T-cell reconstitution after alpha-beta-depleted transplantation in children. A library of TCRbeta sequences, prepared with unique molecular identifiers, was generated. MiXCR, run by TCRdb on the PCR reads, gives a single entry per CDR3 protein. The sample has 300,000 to 400,000 distinct CDR3 sequences; roughly 15% are singletons. The sample was PBMCs, mostly from graft donor cells, taken 360 days after TCRalphabeta/CD19-depleted stem cell transplant. These receptors all stem from a male patient aged 2-10 years who had a stem cell transplant for acute lymphoblastic leukemia, so the T cells may come from the graft donor.

The CDR3 DNA sequence: TGCAGTGCTAGACTAATAGCGGACGGGTTCACAGATACGCAGTATTTT. Translating it yields CSARLIADGFTDTQYF. The rearrangement links TRBV20-1 to TRBJ2-3; D might be TRBD2 (6 bases). The V end was cut by 2 bases, the J end by 2 bases, with 17 bases between. From germline, CDR1 is DFQATT and CDR2 SNEGSKA (reference sequence). This CDR3 spans 16 amino acids.

This sequence joins TRBV5-6 and TRBJ2-4; D is perhaps TRBD2 (5 bases). The V gene's germline CDR1 is SGHDT and CDR2 YYEEEE. The V end lost 0 bases, the J end lost 6 bases, and 10 bases lay between the germline ends. CDR3 length: 14 amino acids. The CDR3 region has the DNA TGTGCCAGCAGCTTGGGTACGGGGAGAAACATTCAGTACTTC. Encoded protein: CASSLGTGRNIQYF.

This chain links TRBV28 with TRBJ2-5; D unclear. CDR1 is MDHEN and CDR2 is SYDVKM in the germline V gene. V gave up 4 bases and J gave up 1 base, with 16 bases separating them. The CDR3 is made up of 16 amino acids. The CDR3 coding sequence is TGTGCCAGCAGTTACCCCTCTTTAGCCCCCCAAGAGACCCAGTACTTC. This gives the protein CASSYPSLAPQETQYF.

This clonotype was seen a handful of times. The genes are TRBV4-1 and TRBJ1-2; D is uncertain. The V gene's germline CDR1 is MGHRA and CDR2 YSYEKL. Between the trimmed V and J ends, which lost 2 bases and 7 bases, there was a span of 11 bases. The CDR3 sequence is 13 residues long. The CDR3 DNA follows: TGCGCCAGCAGCCAATCCCAGACATCTGGCTACACCTTC. It encodes CASSQSQTSGYTF.

J is TRBJ2-3 and V is TRBV24-1; 10 nucleotides match TRBD2. Germline CDR1 KGHDR, CDR2 SFDVKD. There are 15 residues in the CDR3. The ends lost 3 bases at V and 4 bases at J; junction bases unmatched: 3. The CDR3 loop is CATSDVGLASDTQYF. DNA of the CDR3: TGTGCCACCAGTGATGTGGGACTAGCGTCAGATACGCAGTATTTT.

The chain couples TRBV20-1 to TRBJ2-1; D gene ambiguous. Trimming removed 1 base from V and 0 bases from J, with 4 bases in between. The CDR3 consists of 13 residues. The germline V gene has CDR1 DFQATT and CDR2 SNEGSKA (reference sequence). CDR3 nucleotides: TGCAGTGCTAGAGCCGACTCCTACAATGAGCAGTTCTTC. Amino acids: CSARADSYNEQFF.

The CDR3 region has the DNA TGTGCCAGCAGCTTCTCGGCTCGAAGGGGGGGAGATACGCAGTATTTT. It codes for CASSFSARRGGDTQYF. This chain connects TRBV7-8 to TRBJ2-3, with a weak D call TRBD2 (7 bases). There are 16 residues in the CDR3. The ends were cut back, 3 bases at V and 5 bases at J, with 18 bases in the middle. From germline, CDR1 is SGHVS and CDR2 FQNEAQ.

This clonotype was counted at least ten times. The chain couples TRBV6-2 or TRBV6-3 to TRBJ2-1; TRBD2 is a possible D gene (7 bases). The CDR3 runs 18 residues. V lost 3 bases to trimming and J lost 10 bases, with 28 bases between them. Germline V gives CDR1 MNHEY, CDR2 SVGEGT. The CDR3 DNA sequence: TGTGCCAGCAGTTATCCGCGGGGGCGGGGTCGGTTTGTCGTGGAGCAGTTCTTC. Its protein is CASSYPRGRGRFVVEQFF.

The chain joins TRBV7-3 to TRBJ2-7; 13 nucleotides match TRBD2. CDR3 length: 21 amino acids. Losses at the gene ends were 1 base for V and 3 bases for J; bases not matched to a gene: 18. CDR1 SGHTA and CDR2 FQGTGA come from the germline V gene. The CDR3 DNA follows: TGTGCCAGCAGCTTAAGGCCAGTGTACAGTTCCCGGACTAGCGGGAGCTACGAGCAGTACTTC. Translation: CASSLRPVYSSRTSGSYEQYF.

This chain links TRBV5-1 with TRBJ2-1; D unclear. Deletions cut 6 bases from V and 6 bases from J, with 13 bases between. Germline CDR1 is SGHRS and CDR2 is YFSETQ. The CDR3 runs 13 residues. The CDR3: CASTSVSSNEQFF. CDR3 bases: TGCGCCAGCACCTCAGTTTCATCCAATGAGCAGTTCTTC.

This clonotype was counted only a few times. The chain joins TRBV7-8 to TRBJ2-5; unclear D gene. V lost 3 bases to trimming and J lost 5 bases, with 13 bases between them. In germline, CDR1 is SGHVS, CDR2 FQNEAQ. This CDR3 is 14 amino acids long. The CDR3 loop is CASSLVGRRETQYF. CDR3 DNA sequence: TGTGCCAGCAGCTTGGTGGGCCGGCGGGAGACCCAGTACTTC. Using reference TRBV7-8 and TRBJ2-5 for the parts outside the CDR3, the full variable domain is GAGVSQSPRYKVAKRGQDVALRCDPISGHVSLFWYQQALGQGPEFLTYFQNEAQLDKSGLPSDRFFAERPEGSVSTLKIQRTQQEDSAVYLCASSLVGRRETQYFGPGTRLLVL.

The chain recombines TRBV12-5 with TRBJ2-5; D unresolved. V was pared by 1 base and J by 5 bases, with 14 bases between. The CDR3 runs to 15 residues. Germline lookup yields CDR1 LGHNT and CDR2 FRNRAP. The CDR3 spells CASGLGGAGWETQYF. The CDR3 DNA sequence: TGTGCTAGTGGTTTGGGCGGAGCCGGGTGGGAGACCCAGTACTTC.

The V call is TRBV28, the J call TRBJ2-5, with D unclear. Germline V gives CDR1 MDHEN, CDR2 SYDVKM. The V end lost 3 bases, the J end lost 4 bases, and 15 bases lay between the germline ends. This CDR3 is built from 15 residues. CDR3 protein: CASSFPLGSRETQYF. The CDR3 DNA reads TGTGCCAGCAGTTTCCCGTTGGGTAGCAGAGAGACCCAGTACTTC. Using reference TRBV28 and TRBJ2-5 for the parts outside the CDR3, the full variable domain is DVKVTQSSRYLVKRTGEKVFLECVQDMDHENMFWYRQDPGLGLRLIYFSYDVKMKEKGDIPEGYSVSREKKERFSLILESASTNQTSMYLCASSFPLGSRETQYFGPGTRLLVL.

The genes are TRBV20-1 and TRBJ1-2; D is perhaps TRBD1 (5 bases). Germline assignment: CDR1 DFQATT and CDR2 SNEGSKA (reference sequence). CDR3 length: 14 residues. Trimming removed 4 bases at V and 6 bases at J, with 18 bases between. CDR3 amino acids: CSATLRGRDDGYTF. The DNA of the CDR3 is TGCAGTGCTACCCTACGGGGGAGGGATGATGGCTACACCTTC.

The V gene is TRBV4-3, the J gene TRBJ1-2; D is perhaps TRBD1 (6 bases). Trimming removed 0 bases from V and 8 bases from J, with 13 bases in between. Per germline, CDR1 LGHNA and CDR2 YSLEER. CDR3 length: 14 amino acids. The CDR3 sequence: CASSQDRAGDGYTF. CDR3 in DNA: TGCGCCAGCAGCCAAGATCGGGCAGGGGACGGCTACACCTTC.

This clonotype was seen a handful of times. This chain connects TRBV28 to TRBJ2-3; 9 nucleotides line up with TRBD2. Germline CDR1 reads MDHEN; CDR2 reads SYDVKM. The trim removed 8 bases at V and 11 bases at J, leaving 17 bases unmatched. The CDR3 consists of 15 residues. The CDR3 nucleotides read TGTGCCAGCCGAGCTCCGGGGACCCAACTAGCGGGGCAGTATTTT. Translated: CASRAPGTQLAGQYF.

This clonotype has at least ten counts. The junction departs from germline at one end; a sequencing error may be responsible. The chain has TRBV5-1 and TRBJ2-7, with TRBD1 identical over 7 bases. CDR1 and CDR2 (germline): SGHRS, YFSETQ. The CDR3 is 14 residues long. CDR3 in amino acids: CASSLAGGSYEQYF. Here the CDR3 DNA reads TGTGCCAGCAGTTTAGCAGGGGGCTCCTACGAGCAGTACTTC.

V gene TRBV4-2 combines with J gene TRBJ2-4, with D possibly matching TRBD2 (6 bases). Trimming removed 1 base from V and 9 bases from J, with 16 bases in between. Per the germline V gene, CDR1 is LGHNA and CDR2 is YNFKEQ. The CDR3 sequence is 15 residues long. Written as DNA, the CDR3 is TGTGCCAGCAGCCAAGCCGGCGGGGACGCTGGCATTCAGTACTTC. Translated: CASSQAGGDAGIQYF.

The sample holds one count of this clonotype. The CDR3 reads CASSLGGSAGNEQFF. The CDR3 nucleotides read TGCGCCAGCAGCTTGGGGGGCTCGGCGGGCAATGAGCAGTTCTTC. This sequence joins TRBV5-1 and TRBJ2-1; the D call may be TRBD1 or TRBD2 (5 bases each). The CDR3 consists of 15 residues. Germline V gene lookup returns CDR1 SGHRS and CDR2 YFSETQ. V was trimmed by 0 bases and J by 6 bases, leaving 13 bases between them.

The chain carries TRBV9 and TRBJ2-7; the match to TRBD2 covers 11 bases. Trimming removed 0 bases from V and 3 bases from J; junction bases left unmatched: 2. CDR1 and CDR2 from the germline V gene are SGDLS and YYNGEE. The CDR3 runs to 15 residues. Here the CDR3 DNA reads TGTGCCAGCAGCGTAGGAGGACTAGCGGGCTACGAGCAGTACTTC. Translating gives CASSVGGLAGYEQYF.

The chain has TRBV12-3 or TRBV12-4 and TRBJ1-2; TRBD1 aligns across 9 bases. The V gene end was trimmed by 5 bases and the J gene end by 3 bases; junction bases not matched to a gene: 7. This CDR3 has 15 residues. The CDR3 nucleotides are TGTGCCAGCAGTCCACGGGACAGGGAGGACTATGGCTACACCTTC. Protein: CASSPRDREDYGYTF.

The sample holds many counts of this clonotype. The chain carries TRBV4-1 and TRBJ2-5; D might be TRBD2 (6 bases). The CDR3 runs to 15 residues. The V and J ends lost 2 bases and 2 bases respectively, with 12 bases between them. Germline lookup yields CDR1 MGHRA and CDR2 YSYEKL. CDR3 DNA sequence: TGCGCCAGCAGCCAATTTTTCCTAGCGCAAGAGACCCAGTACTTC. This codes for CASSQFFLAQETQYF.

The count of this clonotype is one. No conserved phenylalanine or tryptophan ends this CDR3, so it is likely a read error. The chain joins TRBV15 to TRBJ2-7; TRBD1 aligns across 7 bases. The CDR3 covers 17 residues. After removal of 1 base from V and 0 bases from J, the junction contained 9 bases not matched to a gene. Germline CDR1 reads LNHNV; CDR2 reads YYDKDF (reference sequence). This CDR3 reads CATSRGNRGQYSYEQYY. The CDR3 nucleotides read TGTGCCACCAGCAGAGGAAACAGGGGACAGTACTCCTACGAGCAGTACTAC.

The CDR3, as DNA: TGTGCCAGCAGCTTAAATGGGGGCTTCGGAAACACCATATATTTT. Residues: CASSLNGGFGNTIYF. The rearrangement uses TRBV11-2 and TRBJ1-3, with D possibly being TRBD1 (6 bases). The CDR3 has 15 residues. V shed 2 bases and J shed 4 bases, with 12 bases lying between them. CDR1 SGHAT and CDR2 FQNNGV come from the germline V gene.

This clonotype was counted at least ten times. The chain carries TRBV12-3 or TRBV12-4 and TRBJ1-1; the D gene is possibly TRBD1 (6 bases). The CDR3 is 14 amino acids. Trimming cost V 6 bases and J 4 bases, with 15 bases left between them. CDR3 loop: CASSGQTAGTEAFF. The CDR3 nucleotides read TGTGCCAGCAGCGGACAGACGGCGGGCACTGAAGCTTTCTTT.

The chain combines TRBV9 with TRBJ2-7; no clear D gene. The germline V gene encodes CDR1 SGDLS and CDR2 YYNGEE. V gave up 0 bases and J gave up 4 bases, with 11 bases separating them. This CDR3 contains 14 residues. CDR3 sequence reads: CASSVAPSAYEQYF. CDR3 bases: TGTGCCAGCAGCGTAGCACCGAGCGCTTACGAGCAGTACTTC.